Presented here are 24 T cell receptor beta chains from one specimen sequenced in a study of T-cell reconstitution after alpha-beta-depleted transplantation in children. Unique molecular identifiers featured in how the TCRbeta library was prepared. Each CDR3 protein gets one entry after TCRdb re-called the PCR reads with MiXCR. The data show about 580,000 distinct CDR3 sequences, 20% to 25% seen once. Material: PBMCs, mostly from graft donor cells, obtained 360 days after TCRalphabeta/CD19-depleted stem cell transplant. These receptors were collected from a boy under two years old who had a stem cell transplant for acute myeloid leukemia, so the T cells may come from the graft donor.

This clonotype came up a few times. The DNA of the CDR3 is TGCAGTGCCATGAACAGGAACTATGGCTACACCTTC. Amino acids: CSAMNRNYGYTF. This chain joins TRBV20-1 and TRBJ1-2; D might be TRBD1 (5 bases). This CDR3 contains 12 residues. CDR1 is DFQATT, CDR2 SNEGSKA, per germline (reference sequence). The ends were cut back, 6 bases at V and 2 bases at J, with 10 bases in the middle.

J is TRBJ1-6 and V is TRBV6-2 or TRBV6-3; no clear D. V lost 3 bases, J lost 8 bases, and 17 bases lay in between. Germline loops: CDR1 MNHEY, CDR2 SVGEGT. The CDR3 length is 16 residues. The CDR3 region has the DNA TGTGCCAGCAGTTATGCGGGAGAACAGACTGATTCACCCCTCCACTTT. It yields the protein CASSYAGEQTDSPLHF.

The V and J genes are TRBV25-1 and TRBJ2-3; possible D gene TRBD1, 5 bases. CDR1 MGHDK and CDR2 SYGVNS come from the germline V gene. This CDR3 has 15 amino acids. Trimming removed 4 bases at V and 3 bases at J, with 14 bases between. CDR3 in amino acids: CASSADMVGTDTQYF. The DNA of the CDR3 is TGTGCCAGCAGTGCGGACATGGTGGGGACAGATACGCAGTATTTT.

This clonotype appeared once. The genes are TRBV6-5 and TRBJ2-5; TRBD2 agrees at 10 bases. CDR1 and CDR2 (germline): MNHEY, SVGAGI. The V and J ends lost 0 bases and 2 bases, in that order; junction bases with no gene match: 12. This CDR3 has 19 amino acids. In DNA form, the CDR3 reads TGTGCCAGCAGTTACTCGGCGCCTAGCGGGGGACTGCCGCAAGAGACCCAGTACTTC. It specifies CASSYSAPSGGLPQETQYF.

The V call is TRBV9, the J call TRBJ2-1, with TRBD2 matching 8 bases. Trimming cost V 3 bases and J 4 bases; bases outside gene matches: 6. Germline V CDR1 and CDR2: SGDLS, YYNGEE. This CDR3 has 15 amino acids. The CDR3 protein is CASSDGSGGYNEQFF. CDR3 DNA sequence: TGTGCCAGCAGCGATGGGAGCGGGGGTTACAATGAGCAGTTCTTC.

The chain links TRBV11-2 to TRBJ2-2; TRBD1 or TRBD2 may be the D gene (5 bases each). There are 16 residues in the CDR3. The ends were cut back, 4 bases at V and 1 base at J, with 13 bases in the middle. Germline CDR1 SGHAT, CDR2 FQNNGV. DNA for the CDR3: TGTGCCAGCAGCTCGGGGACCCACCTGAACACCGGGGAGCTGTTTTTT. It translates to CASSSGTHLNTGELFF.

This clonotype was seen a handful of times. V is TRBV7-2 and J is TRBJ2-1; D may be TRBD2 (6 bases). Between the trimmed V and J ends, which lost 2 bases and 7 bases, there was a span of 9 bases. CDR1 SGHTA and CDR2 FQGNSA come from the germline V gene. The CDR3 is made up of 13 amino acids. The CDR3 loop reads CASSLRLGNEQFF. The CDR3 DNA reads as TGTGCCAGCAGCTTAAGACTAGGTAATGAGCAGTTCTTC.

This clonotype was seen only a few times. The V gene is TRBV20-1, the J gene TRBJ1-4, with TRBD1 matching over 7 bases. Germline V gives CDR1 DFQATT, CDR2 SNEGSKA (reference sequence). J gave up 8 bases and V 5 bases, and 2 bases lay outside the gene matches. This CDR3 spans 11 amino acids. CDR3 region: CSAGGGEKLFF. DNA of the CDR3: TGCAGTGCTGGAGGGGGCGAAAAACTGTTTTTT.

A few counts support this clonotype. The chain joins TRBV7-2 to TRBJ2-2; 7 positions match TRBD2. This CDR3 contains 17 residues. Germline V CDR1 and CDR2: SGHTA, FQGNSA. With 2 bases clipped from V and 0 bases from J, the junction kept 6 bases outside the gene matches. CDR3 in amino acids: CASSLRPTSANTGELFF. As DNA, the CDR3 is TGTGCCAGCAGCTTAAGGCCCACTAGCGCGAACACCGGGGAGCTGTTTTTT.

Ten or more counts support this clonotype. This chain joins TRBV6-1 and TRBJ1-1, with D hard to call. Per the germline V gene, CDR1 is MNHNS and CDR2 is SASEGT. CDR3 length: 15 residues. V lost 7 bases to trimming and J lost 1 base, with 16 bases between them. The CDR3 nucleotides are TGTGCCAGCACAGTCATCACCTCTTCGAACACTGAAGCTTTCTTT. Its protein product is CASTVITSSNTEAFF.

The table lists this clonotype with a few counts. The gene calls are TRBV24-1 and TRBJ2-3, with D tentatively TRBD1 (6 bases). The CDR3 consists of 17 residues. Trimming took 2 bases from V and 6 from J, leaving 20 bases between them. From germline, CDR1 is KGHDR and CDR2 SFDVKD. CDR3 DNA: TGTGCCACCAGTGATTATTCTACAGGGTACGAGACGGATACGCAGTATTTT. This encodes CATSDYSTGYETDTQYF.

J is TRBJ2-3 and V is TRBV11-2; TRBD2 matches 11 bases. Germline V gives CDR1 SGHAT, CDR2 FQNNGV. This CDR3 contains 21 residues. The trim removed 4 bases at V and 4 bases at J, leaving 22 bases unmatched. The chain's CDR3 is CASSYPNSSFPLAGESDTQYF. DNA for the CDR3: TGTGCCAGCAGCTACCCCAACTCCTCGTTCCCACTAGCGGGGGAGTCAGATACGCAGTATTTT.

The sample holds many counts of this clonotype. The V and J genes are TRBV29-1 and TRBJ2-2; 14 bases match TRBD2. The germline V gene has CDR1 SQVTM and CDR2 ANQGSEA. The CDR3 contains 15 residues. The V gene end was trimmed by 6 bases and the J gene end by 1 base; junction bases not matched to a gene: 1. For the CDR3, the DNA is TGCAGCGTGGGGACTAGCGGGGGGAACACCGGGGAGCTGTTTTTT. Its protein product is CSVGTSGGNTGELFF.

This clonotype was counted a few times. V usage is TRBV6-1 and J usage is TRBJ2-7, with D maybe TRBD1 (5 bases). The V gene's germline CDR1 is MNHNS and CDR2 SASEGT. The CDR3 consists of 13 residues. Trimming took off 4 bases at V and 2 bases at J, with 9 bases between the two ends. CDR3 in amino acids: CASSAGIAYEQYF. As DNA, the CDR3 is TGTGCCAGCAGTGCAGGGATTGCCTACGAGCAGTACTTC.

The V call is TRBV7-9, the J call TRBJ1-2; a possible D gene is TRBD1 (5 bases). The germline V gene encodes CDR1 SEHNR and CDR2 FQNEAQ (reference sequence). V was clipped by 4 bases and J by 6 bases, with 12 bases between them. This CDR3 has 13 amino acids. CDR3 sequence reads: CASSSQKGNGYTF. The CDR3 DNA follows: TGTGCCAGCAGCTCCCAAAAGGGGAATGGCTACACCTTC.

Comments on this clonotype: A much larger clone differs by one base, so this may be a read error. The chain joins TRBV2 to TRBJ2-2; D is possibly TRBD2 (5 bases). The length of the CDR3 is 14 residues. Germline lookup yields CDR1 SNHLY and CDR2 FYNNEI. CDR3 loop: CASSEPPNTGELVF. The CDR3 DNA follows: TGTGCCAGCAGTGAACCCCCGAACACCGGGGAGCTGGTTTTT.

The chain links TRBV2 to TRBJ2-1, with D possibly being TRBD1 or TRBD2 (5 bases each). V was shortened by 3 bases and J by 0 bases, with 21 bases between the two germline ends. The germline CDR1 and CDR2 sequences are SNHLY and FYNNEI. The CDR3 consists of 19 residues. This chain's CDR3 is CASSDSGGDPRRSYNEQFF. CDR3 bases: TGTGCCAGCAGTGATAGTGGTGGGGACCCTCGCCGCTCCTACAATGAGCAGTTCTTC.

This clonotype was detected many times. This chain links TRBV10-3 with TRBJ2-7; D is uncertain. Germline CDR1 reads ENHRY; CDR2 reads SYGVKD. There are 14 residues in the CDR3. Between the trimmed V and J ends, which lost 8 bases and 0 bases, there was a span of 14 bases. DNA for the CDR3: TGTGCCATCGTCGGGCAGGAAAGCTCCTACGAGCAGTACTTC. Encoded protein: CAIVGQESSYEQYF.

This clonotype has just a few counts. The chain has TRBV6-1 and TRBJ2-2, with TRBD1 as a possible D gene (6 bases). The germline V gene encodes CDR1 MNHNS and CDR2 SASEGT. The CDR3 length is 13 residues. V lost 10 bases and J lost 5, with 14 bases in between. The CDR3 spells CATANQGTGELFF. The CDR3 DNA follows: TGTGCCACCGCGAATCAGGGGACCGGGGAGCTGTTTTTT.

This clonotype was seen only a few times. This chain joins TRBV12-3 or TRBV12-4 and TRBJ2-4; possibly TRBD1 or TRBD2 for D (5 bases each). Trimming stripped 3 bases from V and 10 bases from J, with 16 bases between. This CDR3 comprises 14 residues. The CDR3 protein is CASSLRAGKVIQYF. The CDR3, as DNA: TGTGCCAGCAGTTTGAGGGCAGGGAAAGTAATTCAGTACTTC.

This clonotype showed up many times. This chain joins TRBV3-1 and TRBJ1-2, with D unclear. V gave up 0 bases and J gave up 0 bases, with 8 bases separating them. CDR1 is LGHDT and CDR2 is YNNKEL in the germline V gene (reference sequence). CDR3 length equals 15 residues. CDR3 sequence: CASSQESRANYGYTF. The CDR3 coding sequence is TGTGCCAGCAGCCAAGAAAGCCGGGCTAACTATGGCTACACCTTC.

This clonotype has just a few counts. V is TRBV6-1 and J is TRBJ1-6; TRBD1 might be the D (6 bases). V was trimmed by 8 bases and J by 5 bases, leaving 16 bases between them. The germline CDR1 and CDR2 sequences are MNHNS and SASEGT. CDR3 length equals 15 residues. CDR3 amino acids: CASARGGADNSPLHF. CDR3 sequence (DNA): TGTGCCAGCGCCAGGGGCGGGGCCGATAATTCACCCCTCCACTTT.

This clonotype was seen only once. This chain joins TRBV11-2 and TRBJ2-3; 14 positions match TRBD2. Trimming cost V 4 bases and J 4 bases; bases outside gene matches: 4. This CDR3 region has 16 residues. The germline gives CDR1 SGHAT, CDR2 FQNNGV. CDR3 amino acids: CASSSGTSGRADTQYF. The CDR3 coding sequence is TGTGCCAGCAGCTCCGGGACTAGCGGGAGAGCAGATACGCAGTATTTT.

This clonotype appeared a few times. The CDR3 sequence: CASSLATEDYNEQFF. The CDR3 coding sequence is TGTGCCAGCAGCTTGGCCACGGAAGATTACAATGAGCAGTTCTTC. The chain couples TRBV5-6 to TRBJ2-1; D unclear. Germline CDR1 SGHDT, CDR2 YYEEEE. The CDR3 loop spans 15 amino acids. Trimming removed 0 bases from V and 4 bases from J, with 11 bases in between.